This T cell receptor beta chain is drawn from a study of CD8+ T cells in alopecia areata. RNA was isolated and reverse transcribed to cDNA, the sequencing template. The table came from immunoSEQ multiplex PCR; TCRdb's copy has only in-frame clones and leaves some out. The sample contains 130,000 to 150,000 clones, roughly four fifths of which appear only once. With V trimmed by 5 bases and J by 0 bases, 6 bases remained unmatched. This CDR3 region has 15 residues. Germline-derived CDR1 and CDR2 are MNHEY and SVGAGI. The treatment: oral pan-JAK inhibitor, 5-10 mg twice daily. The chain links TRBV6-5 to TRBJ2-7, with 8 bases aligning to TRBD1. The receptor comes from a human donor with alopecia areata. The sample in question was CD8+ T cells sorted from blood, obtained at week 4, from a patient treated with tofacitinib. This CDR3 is CASSKTGGSSYEQYF. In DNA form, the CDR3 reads TGTGCCAGCAGTAAAACAGGGGGGAGCTCCTACGAGCAGTACTTC.